This TCR beta chain is from a study of blood T cell repertoires in COVID-19. Germline lookup yields CDR1 LGHDT and CDR2 YNNKEL (reference sequence). Trimming stripped 3 bases from V and 7 bases from J, with 7 bases between. The CDR3 has 13 residues. Authors' analysis steps: Estimates of nucleated cell counts were drawn from the amplification of reference gene primers. Assay used: immunoSEQ multiplex PCR; TCRdb lists only in-frame clones, some missing. The V and J calls and clone size were taken over from that table, and D and trimming were inferred from the DNA. The table lists some 200,000 clones, under 90% of them singletons. Many counts were recorded for this clone.

This receptor was obtained from a woman between 50 and 59 years old who had been exposed to COVID-19. The chain couples TRBV3-1 (or the pseudogene TRBV3-2) to TRBJ1-6, with D unresolved. Sequenced input: PBMCs or T cells enriched from blood (not recorded which). CDR3 residues: CASSQYVNSPLHF. DNA for the CDR3: TGTGCCAGCAGCCAGTATGTAAATTCACCCCTCCACTTT.